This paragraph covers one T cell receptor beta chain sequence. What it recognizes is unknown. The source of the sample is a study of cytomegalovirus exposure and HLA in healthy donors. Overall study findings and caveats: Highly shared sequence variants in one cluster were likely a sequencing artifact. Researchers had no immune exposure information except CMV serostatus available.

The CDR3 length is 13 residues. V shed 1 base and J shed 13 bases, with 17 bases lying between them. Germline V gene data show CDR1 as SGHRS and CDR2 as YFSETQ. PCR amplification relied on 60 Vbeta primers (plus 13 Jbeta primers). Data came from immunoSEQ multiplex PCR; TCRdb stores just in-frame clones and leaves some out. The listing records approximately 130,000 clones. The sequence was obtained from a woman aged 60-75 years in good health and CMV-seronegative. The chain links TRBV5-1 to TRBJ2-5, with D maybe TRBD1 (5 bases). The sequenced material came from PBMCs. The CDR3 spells CASSLLQGRSPYF. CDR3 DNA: TGCGCCAGCAGCTTGCTCCAGGGCAGGTCTCCGTACTTC.